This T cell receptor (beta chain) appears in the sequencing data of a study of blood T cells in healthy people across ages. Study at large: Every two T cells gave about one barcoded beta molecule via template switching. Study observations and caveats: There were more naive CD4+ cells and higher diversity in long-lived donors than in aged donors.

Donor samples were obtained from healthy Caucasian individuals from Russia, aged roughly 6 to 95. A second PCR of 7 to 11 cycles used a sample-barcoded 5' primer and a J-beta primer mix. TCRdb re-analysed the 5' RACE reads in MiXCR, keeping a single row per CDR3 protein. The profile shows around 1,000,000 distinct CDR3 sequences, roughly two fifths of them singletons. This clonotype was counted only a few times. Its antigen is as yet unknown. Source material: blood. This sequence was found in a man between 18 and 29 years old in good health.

As DNA, the CDR3 is TGTGCCAGCAGCCGCGGGCGAGGGGATGGCTACACCTTC. It yields the protein CASSRGRGDGYTF. The rearrangement links TRBV12-3 or TRBV12-4 to TRBJ1-2; weak D call: TRBD1 (5 bases). CDR3 length equals 13 residues. Trimming took off 6 bases at V and 6 bases at J, with 14 bases between the two ends.